The sample holds one count of the clone carrying this TCR beta chain. Clones were sequenced by immunoSEQ multiplex PCR, and TCRdb holds only the in-frame ones, with some missing. The sample shows roughly 80,000 clones, under 95% of them seen only once. This sample was taken from a study of technical replicates of blood from a handful of donors. This CDR3 is built from 15 residues. CDR1 is SGHKS and CDR2 is YYEKEE in the germline V gene (reference sequence). The V end was cut by 4 bases, the J end by 4 bases, with 16 bases between. This chain joins TRBV5-5 and TRBJ2-3, with a possible D match to TRBD2 (7 bases). The specimen sequenced was T cells isolated from PBMCs. The source of this sequence is a human donor in good health. The CDR3 spells CASSPGGGSADTQYF. For the CDR3, the DNA is TGTGCCAGCAGCCCGGGGGGCGGGAGTGCAGATACGCAGTATTTT.